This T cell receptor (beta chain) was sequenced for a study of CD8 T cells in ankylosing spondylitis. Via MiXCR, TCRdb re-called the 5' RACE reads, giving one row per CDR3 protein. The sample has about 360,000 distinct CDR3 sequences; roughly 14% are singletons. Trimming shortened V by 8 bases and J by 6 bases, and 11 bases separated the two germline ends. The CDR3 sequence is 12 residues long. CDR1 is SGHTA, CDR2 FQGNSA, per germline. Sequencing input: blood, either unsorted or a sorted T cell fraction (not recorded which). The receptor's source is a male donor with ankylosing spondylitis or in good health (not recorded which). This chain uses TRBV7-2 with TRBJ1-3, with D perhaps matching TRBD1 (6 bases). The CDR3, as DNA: TGTGCCAGCGGGACATCACTAAACACCATATATTTT. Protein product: CASGTSLNTIYF.